A single count supports the clone carrying this T cell receptor (beta chain). Its antigen is not known. The sample originates from a study of graft-versus-host responses after intestinal transplantation. Study-wide background: Recipients got multivisceral, liver-intestinal, or isolated intestinal transplants. Anti-thymocyte globulin induction preceded three to four years of tacrolimus and steroid maintenance in all recipients. Study-wide results and limits: An association linked early post-transplant HvG declines with peak circulating GvH clone levels. Among recipient marrow samples, GvH clones were found; some appeared first in ileum or blood.

J lost 6 bases, V lost 3 bases, and 9 bases had no gene match. Germline lookup yields CDR1 SGHRS and CDR2 YFSETQ. CDR3 length equals 15 residues. TCRdb keeps only in-frame clones here, not all; method: immunoSEQ multiplex PCR. The table lists more than 10,000 clones, more than 70% of them singletons. This clonotype originated in a human patient who received an intestinal transplant, so some T cells may come from the graft donor. The sample was PBMCs, taken around 130 days after transplant. The chain employs TRBV5-1 and TRBJ1-2, with TRBD1 identical over 9 bases. In DNA form, the CDR3 reads TGCGCCAGCAGCTCCCGGGGACAGGGCACAGATGGCTACACCTTC. Protein sequence: CASSSRGQGTDGYTF.